Listed here is a single T cell receptor beta chain. Its antigen remains unidentified. No much larger clonotype is one base removed from it; base qualities were not supplied. The cysteine opens and the phenylalanine closes a CDR3 of 11 amino acids. The entry retains the CDR3 DNA only, 33 bases that are in frame from base 1. CDR1 and CDR2, looked up from the germline V gene, are SGHRS and YFSETQ. Relative to germline, V is 7 bases shorter and J is 7 bases shorter, with 9 bases between their ends. This sample was included in a study of pediatric ulcerative colitis (dated by TCRdb to between 2019 and 2020). Notes on the research overall: Pancolitis was present in roughly seven ulcerative colitis patients and left-sided colitis in two, and histology consistent with ulcerative colitis was found in all of these patients. From roughly 10 newly diagnosed, treatment-naive pediatric ulcerative colitis patients and a few non-IBD control children, paired blood and rectal samples were collected. By Pediatric Ulcerative Colitis Activity Index, two patients had mild disease, four had moderate disease and three had acute severe colitis. Broader findings and caveats from the paper: Because the repertoires came from total lymphocyte DNA, rare subsets such as regulatory T cells may have patterns that are not reflected. Two rectal CDR3 clonotypes turned up in every ulcerative colitis patient but in none of the controls. Features of the rectal repertoire distinguished controls, mild-moderate colitis patients and acute severe colitis patients, and in acute severe colitis rectal diversity was lower because of clonal expansions. With only a few individuals, the healthy control group was small. For technical reasons, the blood samples of a couple of patients yielded substantially fewer templates, so those samples were excluded from the blood-rectal overlap analysis. Clonal overlap between a subject's own blood and rectum was significantly greater in ulcerative colitis patients than in controls, which suggests more T cell trafficking to inflamed tissue. Rectal pinch biopsies may have included blood-derived T cells, especially in patients with overt colitis.

One to two pinch biopsies were taken from the rectum for research during colonoscopy. No immunosuppressive medication had been given to the ulcerative colitis patients before the diagnostic colonoscopy. Before DNA isolation, rectal biopsies were subjected to proteinase K digestion. The Wizard kit (Promega) was used to extract genomic DNA from both blood and intestinal samples. Through the immunoSEQ TRB Survey service, multiplex V and J primers were used to amplify rearranged CDR3 beta regions from genomic DNA. Survey-level sequencing depth of up to 500,000 reads per sample was used to keep depth equal across samples. Libraries were purified, pooled and sequenced on Illumina technology. In the source study's methods: Productive clonality, sample overlap, pairwise scatters, CDR3 beta length, V/D/J gene usage and productiveness were assessed with immunoSEQ online tools. Calculated diversity was defined as the number of unique rearrangements divided by total templates times 100, and Shannon and Simpson indices were additionally computed. Principal component analysis used the R prcomp function and ggbiplot package on Z-score normalized data. Blood-rectal clonal overlap within each subject was quantified with Morisita's index. The clones in this table, taken by TCRdb from immuneACCESS, are in-frame only. Not every clone is retained; where verified, under half of the shortfall comes from an unresolved V gene, and the cause of the rest is unknown. The V and J calls and clone size were taken over from that table, and D and trimming were inferred from the DNA. The sample table lists fewer than 30,000 clones, 55% to 75% of them with a count of one. The ten largest clones represent around 7.8% of the sample.

Specimen: gut tissue. The source is a boy aged 5-17 years with severe ulcerative colitis. The sequence is built from TRBV5-1 and TRBJ2-1; the D call is possibly TRBD1 or TRBD2, each sharing 5 bases. The DNA reads TGCGCCAGCTTCTGGGGGAATGAGCAGTTCTTC. Translation gives CASFWGNEQFF.